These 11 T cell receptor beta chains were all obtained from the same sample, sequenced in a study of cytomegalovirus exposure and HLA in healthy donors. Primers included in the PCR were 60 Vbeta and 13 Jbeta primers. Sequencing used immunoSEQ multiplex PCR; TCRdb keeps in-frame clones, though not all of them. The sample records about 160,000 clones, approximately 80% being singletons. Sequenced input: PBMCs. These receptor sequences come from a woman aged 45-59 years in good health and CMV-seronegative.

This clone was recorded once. The CDR3 nucleotides read TGTGCCAGCAGCCCCTGGCGGGAGCTGGGCAATGAGCAGTTCTTC. This gives the protein CASSPWRELGNEQFF. This rearrangement joins TRBV28 to TRBJ2-1, with 7 bases aligning to TRBD2. The germline V gene has CDR1 MDHEN and CDR2 SYDVKM. The CDR3 extends over 15 amino acids. The trim removed 6 bases at V and 6 bases at J, leaving 11 bases unmatched. The full variable domain, with the rest looked up from reference TRBV28 and TRBJ2-1, is DVKVTQSSRYLVKRTGEKVFLECVQDMDHENMFWYRQDPGLGLRLIYFSYDVKMKEKGDIPEGYSVSREKKERFSLILESASTNQTSMYLCASSPWRELGNEQFFGPGTRLTVL.

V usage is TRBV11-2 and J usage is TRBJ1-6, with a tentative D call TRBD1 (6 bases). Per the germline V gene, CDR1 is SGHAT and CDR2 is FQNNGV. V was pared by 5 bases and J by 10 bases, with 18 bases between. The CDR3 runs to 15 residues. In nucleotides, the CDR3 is TGTGCCAGCAGCCCCTCTGAGGGGGTAGGCTCACCCCTCCACTTT. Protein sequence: CASSPSEGVGSPLHF.

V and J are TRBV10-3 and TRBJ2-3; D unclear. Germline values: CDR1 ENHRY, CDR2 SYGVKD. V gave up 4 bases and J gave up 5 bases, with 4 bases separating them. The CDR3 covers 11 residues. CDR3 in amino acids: CAISGIDTQYF. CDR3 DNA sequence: TGTGCCATCAGTGGTATAGATACGCAGTATTTT.

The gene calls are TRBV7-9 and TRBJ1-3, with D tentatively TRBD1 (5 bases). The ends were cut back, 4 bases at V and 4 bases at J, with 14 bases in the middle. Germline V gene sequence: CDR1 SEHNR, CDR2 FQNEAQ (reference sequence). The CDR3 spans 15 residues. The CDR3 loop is CASSSSFGAGNTIYF. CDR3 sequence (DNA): TGTGCCAGCAGCTCCTCTTTTGGGGCAGGAAACACCATATATTTT.

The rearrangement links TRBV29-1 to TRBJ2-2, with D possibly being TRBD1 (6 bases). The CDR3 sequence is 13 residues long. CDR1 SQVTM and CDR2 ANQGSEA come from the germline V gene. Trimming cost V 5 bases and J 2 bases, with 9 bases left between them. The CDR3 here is CSVQDRNTGELFF. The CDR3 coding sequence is TGCAGCGTTCAGGACAGAAACACCGGGGAGCTGTTTTTT.

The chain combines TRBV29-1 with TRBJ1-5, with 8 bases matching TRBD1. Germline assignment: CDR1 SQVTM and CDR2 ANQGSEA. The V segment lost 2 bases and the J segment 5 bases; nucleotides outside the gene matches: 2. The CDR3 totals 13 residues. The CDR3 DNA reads TGCAGCGTTGAAACGACAGGGGATCAGCCCCAGCATTTT. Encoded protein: CSVETTGDQPQHF.

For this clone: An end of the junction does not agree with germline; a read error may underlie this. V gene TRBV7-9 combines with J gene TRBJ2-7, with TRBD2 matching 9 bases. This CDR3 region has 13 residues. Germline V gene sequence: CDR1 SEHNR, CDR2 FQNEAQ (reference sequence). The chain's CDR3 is CSSSGGYVLEQYF. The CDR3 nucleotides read TGTTCCAGCAGCGGGGGGTACGTTTTGGAGCAGTACTTC. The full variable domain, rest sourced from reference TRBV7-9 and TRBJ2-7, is DTGVSQNPRHKITKRGQNVTFRCDPISEHNRLYWYRQTLGQGPEFLTYFQNEAQLEKSRLLSDRFSAERPKGSFSTLEIQRTEQGDSAMYLCSSSGGYVLEQYFGPGTRLTVT.

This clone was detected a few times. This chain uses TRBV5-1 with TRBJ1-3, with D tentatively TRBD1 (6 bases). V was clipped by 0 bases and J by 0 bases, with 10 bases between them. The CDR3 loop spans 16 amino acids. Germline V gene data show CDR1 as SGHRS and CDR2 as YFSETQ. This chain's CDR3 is CASSLAGTSSGNTIYF. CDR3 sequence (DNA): TGCGCCAGCAGCTTGGCCGGGACATCCTCTGGAAACACCATATATTTT.

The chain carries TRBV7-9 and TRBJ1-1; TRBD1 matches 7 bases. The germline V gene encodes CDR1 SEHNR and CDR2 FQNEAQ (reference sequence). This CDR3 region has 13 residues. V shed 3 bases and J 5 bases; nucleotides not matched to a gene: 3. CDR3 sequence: CASSFRQGTEAFF. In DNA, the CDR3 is TGTGCCAGCAGCTTCCGACAGGGAACTGAAGCTTTCTTT.

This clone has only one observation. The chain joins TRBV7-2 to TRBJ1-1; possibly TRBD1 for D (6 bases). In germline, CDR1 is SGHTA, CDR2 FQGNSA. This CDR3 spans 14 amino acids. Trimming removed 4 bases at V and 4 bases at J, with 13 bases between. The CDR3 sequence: CASSSFIGGTEAFF. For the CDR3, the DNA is TGTGCCAGCAGCTCCTTTATAGGGGGCACTGAAGCTTTCTTT.

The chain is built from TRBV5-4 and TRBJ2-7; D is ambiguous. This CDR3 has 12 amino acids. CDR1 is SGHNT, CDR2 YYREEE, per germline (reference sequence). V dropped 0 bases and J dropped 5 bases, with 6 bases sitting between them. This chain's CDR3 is CASSLGEDEQYF. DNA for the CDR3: TGTGCCAGCAGCTTGGGAGAGGACGAGCAGTACTTC.